These 28 T cell receptor beta chains came from one sample sequenced in a study of shared clonotypes between healthy human individuals. Naive CD8 cells lacked CD45RO, underwent positive selection for CCR7 and left out terminally differentiated effector memory CD45RA+ cells. Method: immunoSEQ multiplex PCR; TCRdb's copy keeps in-frame clones and lacks some. The table lists approximately 2,200,000 clones, about 92% of them singletons, with roughly 1.7% in the top ten. The specimen sequenced was naive CD8+ T cells from PBMCs. These receptors originate from a man aged 18-30 years in good health. Some clones in this sample may be carry-over from other donors' samples.

DNA of the CDR3: TGTGCCAGCAGTTTCGGGATTGAGCAGTTCTTC. Translating it yields CASSFGIEQFF. The rearrangement uses TRBV27 and TRBJ2-1; a possible D gene is TRBD2 (5 bases). This CDR3 comprises 11 residues. V shed 3 bases and J shed 9 bases, with 6 bases lying between them. Germline V lookup: CDR1 MNHEY, CDR2 SMNVEV (reference sequence).

The gene calls are TRBV6-5 and TRBJ1-5; a weak D match, TRBD1 (6 bases). CDR1 MNHEY and CDR2 SVGAGI come from the germline V gene. This CDR3 contains 15 residues. V was pared by 5 bases and J by 6 bases, with 17 bases between. The CDR3 sequence: CASSPSGGGFQPQHF. CDR3 in DNA: TGTGCCAGCAGTCCCTCGGGGGGCGGGTTTCAGCCCCAGCATTTT.

The rearrangement uses TRBV28 and TRBJ1-4, with D maybe TRBD1 (5 bases). CDR1 and CDR2 (germline): MDHEN, SYDVKM. This CDR3 comprises 14 residues. Trimming cost V 6 bases and J 7 bases, with 15 bases left between them. CDR3 residues: CASRTEGTFEKLFF. The CDR3 nucleotides read TGTGCCAGCAGGACAGAGGGAACCTTTGAAAAACTGTTTTTT.

The chain couples TRBV5-1 to TRBJ2-2, with 8 nucleotides matching TRBD1. Germline V CDR1 and CDR2: SGHRS, YFSETQ. V was clipped by 4 bases and J by 14 bases; unmatched bases: 25. The CDR3 contains 18 residues. Here the CDR3 DNA reads TGCGCCAGCAGCCCGGGACAGGTTACGGTACTACGCATTTATGGCCTGTTTTTT. Amino acid sequence: CASSPGQVTVLRIYGLFF.

DNA for the CDR3: TGTGCCAGCAGCTTGGCCGACAGGGGAGCAGAGCAGTTCTTC. Encoded protein: CASSLADRGAEQFF. This chain links TRBV5-4 with TRBJ2-1; TRBD1 matches 8 bases. Germline V gene lookup returns CDR1 SGHNT and CDR2 YYREEE (reference sequence). V trimming: 0 bases; J trimming: 10 bases; junction bases outside the gene matches: 6. This CDR3 comprises 14 residues.

CDR3 in amino acids: CASSTRGYTF. The CDR3 DNA is TGTGCCAGCAGTACAAGAGGCTACACCTTC. The chain links TRBV6-1 to TRBJ1-2; D remains unclear. With 5 bases removed from V and 8 bases from J, the gap between germline ends came to 6 bases. Looked up from germline, CDR1 is MNHNS and CDR2 is SASEGT. The CDR3 has 10 residues.

The genes are TRBV27 and TRBJ1-1; D unclear. The CDR3 consists of 12 residues. Germline assignment: CDR1 MNHEY and CDR2 SMNVEV (reference sequence). Trimming removed 5 bases at V and 5 bases at J, with 9 bases between. CDR3 DNA sequence: TGTGCCAGCAGTACCGTAGTGACTGAAGCTTTCTTT. This translates into CASSTVVTEAFF.

The rearrangement uses TRBV15 and TRBJ2-3, with unresolved D. The CDR3 has 16 residues. Germline CDR1 LNHNV, CDR2 YYDKDF (reference sequence). Trimming shortened V by 1 base and J by 0 bases, and 11 bases separated the two germline ends. For the CDR3, the DNA is TGTGCCACCAGCAGAGTCCGAATGCCTAGCACAGATACGCAGTATTTT. This gives the protein CATSRVRMPSTDTQYF.

The CDR3 sequence is CASSLVGDSSYQPQHF. DNA of the CDR3: TGTGCCAGCAGCTTGGTAGGAGACAGTTCATATCAGCCCCAGCATTTT. This rearrangement joins TRBV5-8 to TRBJ1-5; perhaps TRBD1 as D (5 bases). CDR1 and CDR2 from the germline V gene are SGHTS and YDEGEE. V was shortened by 0 bases and J by 5 bases, with 15 bases between the two germline ends. The CDR3 runs to 16 residues. The whole variable domain, remainder taken from reference TRBV5-8 and TRBJ1-5, is EAGVTQSPTHLIKTRGQQATLRCSPISGHTSVYWYQQALGLGLQFLLWYDEGEERNRGNFPPRFSGRQFPNYSSELNVNALELEDSALYLCASSLVGDSSYQPQHFGDGTRLSIL.

This chain connects TRBV27 to TRBJ2-7; D possibly uses TRBD1 or TRBD2 (5 bases each). There are 14 residues in the CDR3. V lost 3 bases, J lost 3 bases, and 12 bases lay in between. Per germline, CDR1 MNHEY and CDR2 SMNVEV (reference sequence). CDR3 region: CASSLAGSNYEQYF. For the CDR3, the DNA is TGTGCCAGCAGTTTGGCAGGGAGTAACTACGAGCAGTACTTC.

The chain couples TRBV28 to TRBJ1-3; TRBD1 might be the D (5 bases). Between the trimmed V and J ends, which lost 7 bases and 0 bases, there was a span of 13 bases. CDR1 MDHEN and CDR2 SYDVKM come from the germline V gene. The CDR3 is made up of 15 amino acids. The CDR3 is CASTLSTASGNTIYF. In nucleotides, the CDR3 is TGTGCCAGCACCCTATCGACAGCCTCTGGAAACACCATATATTTT. Full variable domain (remainder filled in from reference TRBV28 and TRBJ1-3): DVKVTQSSRYLVKRTGEKVFLECVQDMDHENMFWYRQDPGLGLRLIYFSYDVKMKEKGDIPEGYSVSREKKERFSLILESASTNQTSMYLCASTLSTASGNTIYFGEGSWLTVV.

For the CDR3, the DNA is TGTGCCAGCAGTTTCTTTGCGGGAGCCTCCTACGAGCAGTACTTC. It translates to CASSFFAGASYEQYF. The chain couples TRBV27 to TRBJ2-7; 7 bases are a match to TRBD2. The germline CDR1 and CDR2 sequences are MNHEY and SMNVEV (reference sequence). V trimming: 3 bases; J trimming: 0 bases; junction bases outside the gene matches: 5. The CDR3 covers 15 residues.

The CDR3 coding sequence is TGCGCCAGCAGCTGGAGCGGGAGAGGAGATACGCAGTATTTT. It is translated as CASSWSGRGDTQYF. The chain couples TRBV5-1 to TRBJ2-3; 8 nucleotides line up with TRBD2. The CDR3 consists of 14 residues. J lost 5 bases, V lost 3 bases, and 5 bases had no gene match. The germline V gene has CDR1 SGHRS and CDR2 YFSETQ.

This rearrangement joins TRBV7-9 to TRBJ2-1; D gene uncertain. Looked up from germline, CDR1 is SEHNR and CDR2 is FQNEAQ (reference sequence). This CDR3 comprises 11 residues. The ends were cut back, 8 bases at V and 6 bases at J, with 8 bases in the middle. The CDR3 protein is CASGFGNEQFF. CDR3 nucleotide sequence: TGTGCCAGCGGGTTTGGCAATGAGCAGTTCTTC.

Concerning this clone itself: The sample holds other DNA sequences that translate to the same CDR3. This sequence joins TRBV5-1 and TRBJ2-3; no clear D gene. The germline gives CDR1 SGHRS, CDR2 YFSETQ. The CDR3 runs 12 residues. V was trimmed by 4 bases and J by 3 bases, leaving 6 bases between them. The CDR3 DNA is TGCGCCAGCAGCCCGGAAACAGATACGCAGTATTTT. It specifies CASSPETDTQYF.

The chain employs TRBV5-4 and TRBJ1-1; D is possibly TRBD1 (6 bases). Per the germline V gene, CDR1 is SGHNT and CDR2 is YYREEE (reference sequence). The ends were cut back, 7 bases at V and 1 base at J, with 17 bases in the middle. The CDR3 covers 15 residues. The CDR3 bases are TGTGCCAGCCCAGGCGGGGGCAACCCGAACACTGAAGCTTTCTTT. Translated: CASPGGGNPNTEAFF.

The CDR3: CASSQDETGGYEQYF. The CDR3 DNA sequence: TGTGCCAGCAGCCAAGACGAGACAGGGGGCTACGAGCAGTACTTC. The V call is TRBV4-2, the J call TRBJ2-7, with 9 bases lining up with TRBD1. Germline CDR1 LGHNA, CDR2 YNFKEQ. The V segment lost 0 bases and the J segment 3 bases; nucleotides outside the gene matches: 3. The CDR3 runs to 15 residues.

V and J are TRBV21-1 and TRBJ2-6; TRBD2, the D gene given by the table, was not confirmed from the DNA. TRBV21-1 is noted as a pseudogene. The CDR3 contains 20 residues. The CDR3 sequence is CASSNRRVIWNYSGANVLTF. As DNA, the CDR3 is TGTGCCAGCAGCAACCGCCGGGTTATTTGGAATTACTCTGGGGCCAACGTCCTGACTTTC.

The rearrangement joins TRBV6-1 to TRBJ1-2, with 9 bases matching TRBD1. J was trimmed by 0 bases and V by 4 bases; bases with no gene match: 18. Germline assignment: CDR1 MNHNS and CDR2 SASEGT. This CDR3 region has 20 residues. CDR3 region: CASSAGQGFWVVQANYGYTF. Written as DNA, the CDR3 is TGTGCCAGCAGTGCGGGACAGGGATTTTGGGTCGTGCAAGCTAACTATGGCTACACCTTC.

The rearrangement uses TRBV7-9 and TRBJ2-1; 8 nucleotides match TRBD2. Trimming cost V 1 base and J 7 bases; bases outside gene matches: 9. Germline V gives CDR1 SEHNR, CDR2 FQNEAQ (reference sequence). This CDR3 is 16 amino acids long. The CDR3 nucleotides are TGTGCCAGCAGCTTAGAATCTGGGACTAGAATTAATGAGCAGTTCTTC. Translation: CASSLESGTRINEQFF.

The chain recombines TRBV5-1 with TRBJ1-1; 9 bases fit TRBD1. Trimming at V came to 3 bases and at J to 3 bases, leaving 0 bases not matched to a gene. This CDR3 is built from 13 residues. Germline-derived CDR1 and CDR2 are SGHRS and YFSETQ. CDR3 coding DNA: TGCGCCAGCAGCTGGACAGGGGACACTGAAGCTTTCTTT. It translates to CASSWTGDTEAFF.

V and J are TRBV19 and TRBJ2-2; possible D gene TRBD1, 5 bases. The germline V and J ends were trimmed by 1 base and 1 base, with 16 bases remaining between them. The CDR3 length is 18 residues. The germline gives CDR1 LNHDA, CDR2 SQIVND (reference sequence). The CDR3 loop is CASSIVARVAKNTGELFF. CDR3 nucleotide sequence: TGTGCCAGTAGTATAGTCGCCAGGGTAGCCAAGAACACCGGGGAGCTGTTTTTT.

The chain recombines TRBV19 with TRBJ2-7; 8 nucleotides line up with TRBD2. After removal of 4 bases from V and 3 bases from J, the junction contained 2 bases not matched to a gene. Germline CDR1 reads LNHDA; CDR2 reads SQIVND (reference sequence). The CDR3 contains 13 residues. This CDR3 reads CASSTGGFYEQYF. As DNA, the CDR3 is TGTGCCAGTAGTACGGGAGGGTTCTACGAGCAGTACTTC.

The CDR3 DNA follows: TGCGCCAGCAGCCCACAACAGGGTTTCGACAATGAGCAGTTCTTC. It encodes CASSPQQGFDNEQFF. The chain joins TRBV5-1 to TRBJ2-1; tentative D call: TRBD1 (6 bases). Per the germline V gene, CDR1 is SGHRS and CDR2 is YFSETQ. The CDR3 extends over 15 amino acids. V shed 4 bases and J shed 5 bases, with 16 bases lying between them.

The chain joins TRBV4-2 to TRBJ1-6; tentatively, D is TRBD1 (6 bases). V was shortened by 2 bases and J by 14 bases, with 19 bases between the two germline ends. Germline V gene data show CDR1 as LGHNA and CDR2 as YNFKEQ. CDR3 length: 15 residues. CDR3 loop: CASSQSQNRVASLHF. For the CDR3, the DNA is TGTGCCAGCAGCCAATCCCAAAACAGGGTTGCATCCCTCCACTTT.

Comments on this clone: The same CDR3 can be traced to other DNA sequences in this sample. This chain joins TRBV19 and TRBJ1-1; D is perhaps TRBD1 (5 bases). CDR3 length: 15 residues. Germline V CDR1 and CDR2: LNHDA, SQIVND (reference sequence). V was trimmed by 0 bases and J by 0 bases, leaving 8 bases between them. CDR3 amino acids: CASSIEDSMNTEAFF. CDR3 in DNA: TGTGCCAGTAGTATAGAAGACAGCATGAACACTGAAGCTTTCTTT.

The V and J genes are TRBV27 and TRBJ2-1; no clear D. Germline V gives CDR1 MNHEY, CDR2 SMNVEV (reference sequence). V shed 1 base and J shed 6 bases, with 7 bases lying between them. CDR3 length: 13 amino acids. DNA of the CDR3: TGTGCCAGCAGTTTATTTTTCTCCAATGAGCAGTTCTTC. It encodes CASSLFFSNEQFF.

CDR3 protein: CASSQTGVSGRPGTDTQYF. DNA for the CDR3: TGTGCCAGCAGTCAAACCGGAGTTAGCGGGAGGCCTGGCACAGATACGCAGTATTTT. The chain uses TRBV27 and TRBJ2-3, with 10 bases aligning to TRBD2. CDR1 and CDR2 (germline): MNHEY, SMNVEV (reference sequence). Trimming cost V 5 bases and J 1 base; bases outside gene matches: 15. This CDR3 contains 19 residues.